This is a list of T cell receptor beta chains from one sample in a study of technical replicates of blood from four donors. Generated by immunoSEQ multiplex PCR, the TCRdb table keeps only in-frame clones and is missing some. The table includes approximately 99,000 clones, 95% detected once. Sequenced material: T cells isolated from PBMCs. The receptor set was obtained from a human donor in good health. Both conserved end residues are part of each CDR3. D genes are given only for firm matches. A clone size is listed for some rows: how often the clone was seen (once, few, many), or a class if it is expanded.

CDR3 protein: CASSLLLAGYNEQFF
CDR3 DNA: TGTGCCAGCAGCTTATTACTAGCCGGATACAATGAGCAGTTCTTC
CDR3 length: 15
D gene: .
clone size: once
J gene: TRBJ2-1
V gene: TRBV5-8

CDR3 protein: CASSISRLANYGYTF
CDR3 DNA: TGTGCCAGCAGTATTTCCAGGTTAGCTAACTATGGCTACACCTTC
CDR3 length: 15
D gene: .
clone size: .
J gene: TRBJ1-2
V gene: TRBV6-1

CDR3 protein: CASRKSSYNEQFF
CDR3 DNA: TGTGCCAGCAGGAAGAGCTCCTACAATGAGCAGTTCTTC
CDR3 length: 13
D gene: .
clone size: .
J gene: TRBJ2-1
V gene: TRBV6-1

CDR3 protein: CASSPRLGDTQYF
CDR3 DNA: TGTGCCAGCAGCCCGCGACTAGGAGATACGCAGTATTTT
CDR3 length: 13
D gene: .
clone size: .
J gene: TRBJ2-3
V gene: TRBV11-3

CDR3 protein: CASSDGAGGTDTQYF
CDR3 DNA: TGCGCCAGCAGTGATGGAGCGGGGGGAACAGATACGCAGTATTTT
CDR3 length: 15
D gene: TRBD2
clone size: .
J gene: TRBJ2-3
V gene: TRBV10-1

CDR3 protein: CASSPTNNQPQHF
CDR3 DNA: TGTGCCAGCTCACCGACTAATAATCAGCCCCAGCATTTT
CDR3 length: 13
D gene: .
clone size: few
J gene: TRBJ1-5
V gene: TRBV18

CDR3 protein: CASSQGTANTGELFF
CDR3 DNA: TGTGCCAGCAGTCAAGGGACAGCGAACACCGGGGAGCTGTTTTTT
CDR3 length: 15
D gene: TRBD1
clone size: .
J gene: TRBJ2-2
V gene: TRBV7-2

CDR3 protein: CASSLAGFTEAFF
CDR3 DNA: TGTGCCAGCAGCTTGGCGGGGTTCACTGAAGCTTTCTTT
CDR3 length: 13
D gene: .
clone size: once
J gene: TRBJ1-1
V gene: TRBV5-4

CDR3 protein: CASRRGRSPPYNEQFF
CDR3 DNA: TGTGCCAGCCGCCGAGGGAGGAGTCCACCCTACAATGAGCAGTTCTTC
CDR3 length: 16
D gene: .
clone size: .
J gene: TRBJ2-1
V gene: TRBV18

CDR3 protein: CASSSGLAGGELFF
CDR3 DNA: TGTGCCAGCAGCTCGGGACTAGCTGGCGGGGAGCTGTTTTTT
CDR3 length: 14
D gene: TRBD2
clone size: once
J gene: TRBJ2-2
V gene: TRBV7-6

CDR3 protein: CAWRSSSYEQYF
CDR3 DNA: TGTGCCTGGCGTTCGAGCTCCTACGAGCAGTACTTC
CDR3 length: 12
D gene: .
clone size: .
J gene: TRBJ2-7
V gene: TRBV30

CDR3 protein: CASSLRTASNTGELFF
CDR3 DNA: TGCGCCAGCAGCCTCAGGACAGCCTCGAACACCGGGGAGCTGTTTTTT
CDR3 length: 16
D gene: .
clone size: once
J gene: TRBJ2-2
V gene: TRBV4-1

CDR3 protein: CASSQERETQYF
CDR3 DNA: TGCGCCAGCAGCCAAGAACGGGAGACCCAGTACTTC
CDR3 length: 12
D gene: .
clone size: .
J gene: TRBJ2-5
V gene: TRBV4-1

CDR3 protein: CASPHRGFYEQYF
CDR3 DNA: TGTGCCAGCCCGCACAGGGGATTTTACGAGCAGTACTTC
CDR3 length: 13
D gene: TRBD1
clone size: .
J gene: TRBJ2-7
V gene: TRBV27

CDR3 protein: CASSKAWPADYSNQPQHF
CDR3 DNA: TGTGCCAGCAGCAAAGCCTGGCCAGCTGACTATAGCAATCAGCCCCAGCATTTT
CDR3 length: 18
D gene: .
clone size: .
J gene: TRBJ1-5
V gene: TRBV21-1

CDR3 protein: CASSEARGFNRNTGELFF
CDR3 DNA: TGTGCCAGCAGTGAAGCAAGGGGCTTTAACAGGAACACCGGGGAGCTGTTTTTT
CDR3 length: 18
D gene: .
clone size: .
J gene: TRBJ2-2
V gene: TRBV6-1

CDR3 protein: CASSIKQNTGELFF
CDR3 DNA: TGTGCCAGTAGTATTAAACAGAACACCGGGGAGCTGTTTTTT
CDR3 length: 14
D gene: .
clone size: .
J gene: TRBJ2-2
V gene: TRBV19

CDR3 protein: CASSESGSSGGDDEQFF
CDR3 DNA: TGCGCCAGCAGTGAGTCGGGCTCTAGCGGGGGGGACGATGAGCAGTTCTTC
CDR3 length: 17
D gene: TRBD2
clone size: .
J gene: TRBJ2-1
V gene: TRBV10-2

CDR3 protein: CASSLTTGAIYGYTF
CDR3 DNA: TGCGCCAGCAGCTTGACCACAGGGGCGATCTATGGCTACACCTTC
CDR3 length: 15
D gene: TRBD1
clone size: .
J gene: TRBJ1-2
V gene: TRBV5-1

CDR3 protein: CASSSQGRSNEKLFF
CDR3 DNA: TGTGCCAGCAGCTCCCAGGGCAGGTCGAACGAAAAACTGTTTTTT
CDR3 length: 15
D gene: .
clone size: .
J gene: TRBJ1-4
V gene: TRBV5-4

CDR3 protein: CASSTSGSLGETQYF
CDR3 DNA: TGCGCCAGCAGCACCTCGGGGTCCTTAGGAGAGACCCAGTACTTC
CDR3 length: 15
D gene: .
clone size: .
J gene: TRBJ2-5
V gene: TRBV5-1

CDR3 protein: CASSPSRTPSPETQYF
CDR3 DNA: TGTGCCAGCAGTCCGTCCCGGACTCCATCTCCAGAGACCCAGTACTTC
CDR3 length: 16
D gene: .
clone size: once
J gene: TRBJ2-5
V gene: TRBV28

CDR3 protein: CASSLTSGAETQYF
CDR3 DNA: TGTGCCAGCAGCTTAACGAGCGGGGCGGAGACCCAGTACTTC
CDR3 length: 14
D gene: TRBD2
clone size: once
J gene: TRBJ2-5
V gene: TRBV7-9

CDR3 protein: CASRGTGEQTGELFF
CDR3 DNA: TGTGCCAGCAGAGGGACAGGAGAACAAACCGGGGAGCTGTTTTTT
CDR3 length: 15
D gene: TRBD1
clone size: .
J gene: TRBJ2-2
V gene: TRBV14

CDR3 protein: CASTRMTGRETQYF
CDR3 DNA: TGTGCCAGCACTCGAATGACAGGGCGAGAGACCCAGTACTTC
CDR3 length: 14
D gene: TRBD1
clone size: .
J gene: TRBJ2-5
V gene: TRBV11-1

CDR3 protein: CASSPLGGQGNTDHEQYF
CDR3 DNA: TGTGCCAGCAGCCCGCTGGGGGGACAGGGCAATACCGACCACGAGCAGTACTTC
CDR3 length: 18
D gene: TRBD1
clone size: .
J gene: TRBJ2-7
V gene: TRBV13

CDR3 protein: CASSEWGDSNQPQHF
CDR3 DNA: TGTGCCAGCAGTGAATGGGGGGATAGCAATCAGCCCCAGCATTTT
CDR3 length: 15
D gene: .
clone size: .
J gene: TRBJ1-5
V gene: TRBV25-1

CDR3 protein: CASSAGLADRNEQFF
CDR3 DNA: TGTGCCAGCAGCGCGGGACTAGCGGACCGCAATGAGCAGTTCTTC
CDR3 length: 15
D gene: TRBD2
clone size: once
J gene: TRBJ2-1
V gene: TRBV9

CDR3 protein: CASSLTRASGNTIYF
CDR3 DNA: TGTGCCAGCAGCTTAACGAGGGCCTCTGGAAACACCATATATTTT
CDR3 length: 15
D gene: .
clone size: .
J gene: TRBJ1-3
V gene: TRBV7-6

CDR3 protein: CASSQASTGSGGTQYF
CDR3 DNA: TGCGCCAGCAGCCAAGCTTCGACAGGGTCGGGAGGGACGCAGTATTTT
CDR3 length: 16
D gene: .
clone size: once
J gene: TRBJ2-3
V gene: TRBV4-1

CDR3 protein: CASSLVFYNEQFF
CDR3 DNA: TGTGCCAGCAGCCTTGTCTTCTACAATGAGCAGTTCTTC
CDR3 length: 13
D gene: .
clone size: .
J gene: TRBJ2-1
V gene: TRBV14

CDR3 protein: CASREQGNYGYTF
CDR3 DNA: TGTGCCAGCAGAGAACAGGGGAACTATGGCTACACCTTC
CDR3 length: 13
D gene: TRBD1
clone size: .
J gene: TRBJ1-2
V gene: TRBV9

CDR3 protein: CASSLVAGSTDTQYF
CDR3 DNA: TGTGCCAGCAGCTTGGTAGCTGGGAGCACAGATACGCAGTATTTT
CDR3 length: 15
D gene: .
clone size: .
J gene: TRBJ2-3
V gene: TRBV5-4

CDR3 protein: CASSQVGRGVETQYF
CDR3 DNA: TGCGCCAGCAGCCAAGTCGGGAGGGGGGTTGAGACCCAGTACTTC
CDR3 length: 15
D gene: TRBD2
clone size: .
J gene: TRBJ2-5
V gene: TRBV4-1

CDR3 protein: CASLLTGSTTEAFF
CDR3 DNA: TGTGCCAGCTTATTAACAGGGAGTACCACTGAAGCTTTCTTT
CDR3 length: 14
D gene: .
clone size: once
J gene: TRBJ1-1
V gene: TRBV2

CDR3 protein: CASSAGVYGYTF
CDR3 DNA: TGTGCCAGCAGTGCGGGGGTCTATGGCTACACCTTC
CDR3 length: 12
D gene: .
clone size: .
J gene: TRBJ1-2
V gene: TRBV6-5

CDR3 protein: CASSYSVGNGELFF
CDR3 DNA: TGTGCCAGCAGTTACTCTGTCGGGAACGGGGAGCTGTTTTTT
CDR3 length: 14
D gene: .
clone size: .
J gene: TRBJ2-2
V gene: TRBV6-5